These T cell receptor beta chains were read from a single sample in a study of T cells in Graves' hyperthyroidism and ophthalmopathy. From the multiplex PCR reads, TCRdb called clonotypes with MiXCR, one entry per CDR3 protein. The table includes about 580,000 distinct CDR3 sequences, about 15% detected once. Sample: blood. Receptors originate from a young woman with Graves' hyperthyroidism that later progressed to Graves' ophthalmopathy. Both conserved end residues are part of each CDR3. D genes are given only for firm matches. For some rows the clone size is stated as once, few or many, or as a class when expanded; others skip it.

d_gene,v_gene,abundance,j_gene,CDR3nt,CDR3aa
.,TRBV6-5,.,TRBJ2-5,TGTGCCAGCAGTTACTCGATTATAGGATTAGAAGAGACCCAGTACTTC,CASSYSIIGLEETQYF
TRBD2,TRBV29-1,many,TRBJ2-1,TGCAGCGTTGAAGATCTTGAGGACCAAGATCGGGGGGTCACTTACAATGAGCAGTTCTTC,CSVEDLEDQDRGVTYNEQFF
.,TRBV4-1,.,TRBJ2-1,TGTGCCAGCAGCCAAGCGGACAGCGGTTACAATGAGCAGTTCTTC,CASSQADSGYNEQFF
TRBD2,TRBV12-3/TRBV12-4,many,TRBJ2-1,TGTGCCAGCAGCCAACGAGCGACTAGCGGGAGCGTGGGTAATGAGCAGTTCTTC,CASSQRATSGSVGNEQFF
TRBD2,TRBV20-1,many,TRBJ2-1,TGCAGTGCTAGAGAGGGGGAAGCGGGGTCGCAGTTCTTC,CSAREGEAGSQFF
.,TRBV5-6,many,TRBJ2-7,TGTGCCAGCAGCCCTGTTGCGGGTCCCTACGAGCAGTACTTC,CASSPVAGPYEQYF
.,TRBV28,many,TRBJ1-3,TGTGCCAGCAGTTTGAAGGGAGGAAACACCATATATTTT,CASSLKGGNTIYF
.,TRBV18,.,TRBJ1-2,TGTGCCAGCTCACCACGGGGGGGCGATGGCTACACCTTC,CASSPRGGDGYTF
TRBD1,TRBV4-3,.,TRBJ1-1,TGCGCCAGCAGCCAAGTAACAGGGGGCAATACTGAAGCTTTCTTT,CASSQVTGGNTEAFF
TRBD2,TRBV10-3,many,TRBJ2-1,TGTGCCGTCAGGACTAGCGGGAGTCTCGGCAATGAGCAGTTCTTC,CAVRTSGSLGNEQFF
TRBD1,TRBV20-1,few,TRBJ2-7,TGCAGTGGGGGGACAGGGGGCCGCGAGCAGTACTTC,CSGGTGGREQYF
TRBD2,TRBV6-1,few,TRBJ2-1,TGTGCCAGCATCTATAGCGGGAGCTCCTACAATGAGCAGTTCTTC,CASIYSGSSYNEQFF
.,TRBV5-8,many,TRBJ1-5,TGTGCCAGCAGCTTAAAAAACTCAGGGAGCAATCAGCCCCAGCATTTT,CASSLKNSGSNQPQHF
TRBD2,TRBV12-5,many,TRBJ2-1,TGTGCTAGTGGTTTGCTAGCGGGGCGGTACAATGAGCAGTTCTTC,CASGLLAGRYNEQFF
.,TRBV12-3/TRBV12-4,.,TRBJ1-1,TGTGCCAGCAGTCTCTATGGTGTCATGAACACTGAAGCTTTCTTT,CASSLYGVMNTEAFF
.,TRBV29-1,many,TRBJ2-2,TGCAGCGTTTTACAGAGTACCGGGGAGCTGTTTTTT,CSVLQSTGELFF
TRBD1,TRBV20-1,.,TRBJ1-4,TGCAGTGCCGGAGGGGGCGAAGATGAAAAACTGTTTTTT,CSAGGGEDEKLFF
TRBD2,TRBV20-1,few,TRBJ2-3,TGCAGTGCGGGTCTAGCGGGAGAGTTGACAGATACGCAGTATTTT,CSAGLAGELTDTQYF
.,TRBV5-1,many,TRBJ2-7,TGCGCCAGCAGCTTGGATCAGAAGCCAGGGTACGAGCAGTACTTC,CASSLDQKPGYEQYF
TRBD2,TRBV7-2,.,TRBJ2-2,TGTGCCAGCAGCTTAGCGCGGAGCGGGGCCGGGGAGCTGTTTTTT,CASSLARSGAGELFF
TRBD1,TRBV5-1,few,TRBJ1-4,TGCGCCAGCAGCTGGGACAGGAATGAAAAACTGTTTTTT,CASSWDRNEKLFF
TRBD1,TRBV24-1,many,TRBJ1-2,TGTGCCACCAGTGATGGAATACAGGGGGCTGGCTACACCTTC,CATSDGIQGAGYTF
.,TRBV6-2/TRBV6-3,many,TRBJ1-5,TGTGCCAGCAGTTATAGGGATCAGCCCCAGCATTTT,CASSYRDQPQHF
.,TRBV28,many,TRBJ1-2,TGTGCCAGCAGCATCCGGGGATCCTATGGCTACACCTTC,CASSIRGSYGYTF
.,TRBV14,few,TRBJ1-1,TGTGTCAGCAGCCAAGTGGGAAACACTGAAGCTTTCTTT,CVSSQVGNTEAFF
.,TRBV4-2,.,TRBJ2-3,TGTGCCAGCAGCCAACAAGGGACCCCCTCAGATACGCAGTATTTT,CASSQQGTPSDTQYF
.,TRBV14,.,TRBJ1-6,TGTGCCAGCAGCCAAGACCTTGGGGTCTATAATTCACCCCTCCACTTT,CASSQDLGVYNSPLHF
.,TRBV6-1,.,TRBJ1-1,TGTGCCAGCAGTTCCCTCATCACCCAGAGCACTTTCTTT,CASSSLITQSTFF
.,TRBV28,many,TRBJ1-1,TGTGCCAGCAGTTTGGGGGCAGGTTATTTTTTTAGGAACACTGAAGCTTTCTTT,CASSLGAGYFFRNTEAFF
.,TRBV4-3,.,TRBJ2-7,TGCGCCAGCAGCCAAGATCTTTTTGGTTCGGCCGAGCAGTACTTC,CASSQDLFGSAEQYF
TRBD2,TRBV19,few,TRBJ2-1,TGTGCCAGTAGTATAGCACTAGCGGGCAATGAGCAGTTCTTC,CASSIALAGNEQFF
TRBD2,TRBV28,many,TRBJ2-7,TGTGCCAGCAGTTATAGCGGGACTTCCTACTCCTACGAGCAGTACTTC,CASSYSGTSYSYEQYF
TRBD2,TRBV3-1,many,TRBJ2-7,TGTGCCAGCAGCCAAGGGCCTAGCGGGGGCTACGAGCAGTACTTC,CASSQGPSGGYEQYF
.,TRBV20-1,.,TRBJ2-7,TGCAGTGCTACATTTCAAGGCCCGCCCTACGAGCAGTACTTC,CSATFQGPPYEQYF
.,TRBV7-8,many,TRBJ1-1,TGTGCCAGCAGCTTAGCAGGGGGGTTTAGTGAAGCTTTCTTT,CASSLAGGFSEAFF
.,TRBV27,many,TRBJ2-1,TGTGCCAGCAGTGGGGCTAGCCCCTACAATGAGCAGTTCTTC,CASSGASPYNEQFF
TRBD2,TRBV12-5,.,TRBJ2-2,TGTGCTAGTGGTTTGGTAACCGGACTAGCGGGAGGGCCGCCCACCGGGGAGCTGTTTTTT,CASGLVTGLAGGPPTGELFF